This is a list of T cell receptor beta chains from one sample in a study of T cell repertoires in cytomegalovirus infection. One entry per CDR3 protein results from TCRdb running MiXCR on the reads. Of roughly 130,000 distinct CDR3 sequences in the sample, 7.5% to 9% were seen once. The sequenced sample was PBMCs. The receptors originated from a human donor in good health (CMV status not recorded). Some clones in this sample may be carry-over from other donors' samples. The CDR3 runs from the conserved cysteine through the conserved F or W. D genes are given only for firm matches. Some rows mark clone size as missing; the rest say once, few, many or name a class of expanded clone.

CDR3nt: TGTGCCAGCAGCTCGGCGGGAAATAATCAGCCCCAGCATTTT; CDR3aa: CASSSAGNNQPQHF; v_gene: TRBV7-6; abundance: many; d_gene: NA; j_gene: TRBJ1-5
CDR3nt: TGTGCCAGCAGCCGGGCAGGGGGACAGGACACTGAAGCTTTCTTT; CDR3aa: CASSRAGGQDTEAFF; v_gene: TRBV5-6; abundance: many; d_gene: TRBD1; j_gene: TRBJ1-1
CDR3nt: TGTGCCAGCAGCCTTGGACAGGGGGCCACCATCTATGGCTACACCTTC; CDR3aa: CASSLGQGATIYGYTF; v_gene: TRBV9; abundance: few; d_gene: TRBD1; j_gene: TRBJ1-2
CDR3nt: TGTGCCAGTAGTATGGAGGCTCCGAACACCGGGGAGCTGTTTTTT; CDR3aa: CASSMEAPNTGELFF; v_gene: TRBV19; abundance: many; d_gene: NA; j_gene: TRBJ2-2
CDR3nt: TGCAGTGCCCCTCACTCCGGGACAACTAGAAGGGAGCAGTTCTTC; CDR3aa: CSAPHSGTTRREQFF; v_gene: TRBV20-1; abundance: NA; d_gene: NA; j_gene: TRBJ2-1
CDR3nt: TGTGCCAGCACCCTCACACAGGGGAATGAGCAGTTCTTC; CDR3aa: CASTLTQGNEQFF; v_gene: TRBV12-3/TRBV12-4; abundance: many; d_gene: TRBD1; j_gene: TRBJ2-1
CDR3nt: TGCGCCAGCAGCGCCGGTGGCGGCTCGTATGGCTACACCTTC; CDR3aa: CASSAGGGSYGYTF; v_gene: TRBV4-1; abundance: few; d_gene: NA; j_gene: TRBJ1-2
CDR3nt: TGTGCCAGCAGCTTTAATAGGAACCAAGAGACCCAGTACTTC; CDR3aa: CASSFNRNQETQYF; v_gene: TRBV7-2; abundance: many; d_gene: NA; j_gene: TRBJ2-5
CDR3nt: TGTGCCAGCAGCGCGGGGCAGGGTTCATACAATGAGCAGTTCTTC; CDR3aa: CASSAGQGSYNEQFF; v_gene: TRBV7-2; abundance: many; d_gene: NA; j_gene: TRBJ2-1
CDR3nt: TGTGCCAGCAGCCAAAGGGGGGGGGCCTGGGAGACCCAGTACTTC; CDR3aa: CASSQRGGAWETQYF; v_gene: TRBV3-1; abundance: few; d_gene: NA; j_gene: TRBJ2-5
CDR3nt: TGTGCCAGCACTTTGATCGGTTCCCCGGGGGACTATGGCTACACCTTC; CDR3aa: CASTLIGSPGDYGYTF; v_gene: TRBV7-2; abundance: many; d_gene: NA; j_gene: TRBJ1-2
CDR3nt: TGTGCCACCAGTGATCACAGGGGGTTTGGAGAGACCCAGTACTTC; CDR3aa: CATSDHRGFGETQYF; v_gene: TRBV24-1; abundance: many; d_gene: TRBD1; j_gene: TRBJ2-5
CDR3nt: TGTGCCAGCAGCCTTCTTCCGGGACAGGGGGTAGATACGCAGTATTTT; CDR3aa: CASSLLPGQGVDTQYF; v_gene: TRBV7-9; abundance: many; d_gene: TRBD1; j_gene: TRBJ2-3
CDR3nt: TGTGCCAGCAGCTCCCGGGACGCTAGCTCTGGGGCCAACGTCCTGACTTTC; CDR3aa: CASSSRDASSGANVLTF; v_gene: TRBV7-9; abundance: few; d_gene: NA; j_gene: TRBJ2-6
CDR3nt: TGTGCCAGCAGTCCAGCGACAGGCAACATTTGGAAGCAGTACTTC; CDR3aa: CASSPATGNIWKQYF; v_gene: TRBV28; abundance: NA; d_gene: NA; j_gene: TRBJ2-7
CDR3nt: TGCAGCGTTGAAAGGGCAGAGTACGAGCAGTACTTC; CDR3aa: CSVERAEYEQYF; v_gene: TRBV29-1; abundance: NA; d_gene: NA; j_gene: TRBJ2-7
CDR3nt: TGTGCCATCAGTGCCGACCAATTCCGCAATGAGCAGTTCTTC; CDR3aa: CAISADQFRNEQFF; v_gene: TRBV10-3; abundance: few; d_gene: NA; j_gene: TRBJ2-1
CDR3nt: TGCAGTGCTCCGGGGGTCGCCTACAATGAGCAGTTCTTC; CDR3aa: CSAPGVAYNEQFF; v_gene: TRBV20-1; abundance: few; d_gene: NA; j_gene: TRBJ2-1
CDR3nt: TGTGCCAGTAGTTTGGAGGGGGGAAGCTCCTACAATGAGCAGTTCTTC; CDR3aa: CASSLEGGSSYNEQFF; v_gene: TRBV19; abundance: many; d_gene: NA; j_gene: TRBJ2-1
CDR3nt: TGTGCCAGCTCCGCGCAGGGGGCGAATCAGCCCCAGCATTTT; CDR3aa: CASSAQGANQPQHF; v_gene: TRBV7-8; abundance: many; d_gene: TRBD1; j_gene: TRBJ1-5
CDR3nt: TGTGCCAGCAGCCGGACAGGGATGAACACTGAAGCTTTCTTT; CDR3aa: CASSRTGMNTEAFF; v_gene: TRBV5-6; abundance: many; d_gene: TRBD1; j_gene: TRBJ1-1
CDR3nt: TGTGCCAGCAGCGCCCTCTGGGAGGGCTATAATTCACCCCTCCACTTT; CDR3aa: CASSALWEGYNSPLHF; v_gene: TRBV7-9; abundance: many; d_gene: NA; j_gene: TRBJ1-6
CDR3nt: TGCAGTGCTAGAGAACAGGGGGCTTTCTTT; CDR3aa: CSAREQGAFF; v_gene: TRBV20-1; abundance: NA; d_gene: TRBD1; j_gene: TRBJ1-1
CDR3nt: TGTGCCAGCAGCGGGGGGGTCTCCCCTGGAAACACCATATATTTT; CDR3aa: CASSGGVSPGNTIYF; v_gene: TRBV7-2; abundance: NA; d_gene: NA; j_gene: TRBJ1-3
CDR3nt: TGTGCCAGCAGCTACCGGGACAGGGCGTACGAGCAGTACTTC; CDR3aa: CASSYRDRAYEQYF; v_gene: TRBV7-2; abundance: many; d_gene: TRBD1; j_gene: TRBJ2-7
CDR3nt: TGCAGTGCTAGTCGGCGTGGCGGGGTCGGCTACACCTTC; CDR3aa: CSASRRGGVGYTF; v_gene: TRBV20-1; abundance: NA; d_gene: NA; j_gene: TRBJ1-2
CDR3nt: TGTGCCAGCAGTTCCCGACAGGGGCTTGCCGGGGAGCTGTTTTTT; CDR3aa: CASSSRQGLAGELFF; v_gene: TRBV12-3/TRBV12-4; abundance: many; d_gene: TRBD1; j_gene: TRBJ2-2
CDR3nt: TGCAGTGCTAGAGTAGCCTCCGGGACTAGCTTTGGTGAGCAGTTCTTC; CDR3aa: CSARVASGTSFGEQFF; v_gene: TRBV20-1; abundance: many; d_gene: TRBD2; j_gene: TRBJ2-1
CDR3nt: TGTGCCACCAGCACGGGGGGCTACGAGCAGTACTTC; CDR3aa: CATSTGGYEQYF; v_gene: TRBV15; abundance: few; d_gene: TRBD2; j_gene: TRBJ2-7
CDR3nt: TGTGCCAGCACTCTCTCCCGGACAGGGAAGAACGAGCAGTACTTC; CDR3aa: CASTLSRTGKNEQYF; v_gene: TRBV3-1; abundance: NA; d_gene: TRBD1; j_gene: TRBJ2-7
CDR3nt: TGTGCCAGCAGCTTGGACAGGTTGGATGGCTACACCTTC; CDR3aa: CASSLDRLDGYTF; v_gene: TRBV5-4; abundance: many; d_gene: NA; j_gene: TRBJ1-2
CDR3nt: TGTGCCAGCAGCCGATATGGCGACAGGGGGCGGATGAACACTGAAGCTTTCTTT; CDR3aa: CASSRYGDRGRMNTEAFF; v_gene: TRBV7-9; abundance: many; d_gene: TRBD1; j_gene: TRBJ1-1
CDR3nt: TGTGCCAGCAGCTTTGGACAGCAATATCAAGAGACCCAGTACTTC; CDR3aa: CASSFGQQYQETQYF; v_gene: TRBV5-8; abundance: once; d_gene: NA; j_gene: TRBJ2-5